A selection of T cell receptor beta chains follows, all from one sample in a study of blood T cell repertoires in COVID-19. TCRdb keeps only in-frame clones here, not all; method: immunoSEQ multiplex PCR. The sample carries about 120,000 clones, around four fifths recorded once. Material: peripheral blood. The receptors shown here come from a man in his 60s with active or convalescent COVID-19. Both conserved end residues are part of each CDR3. The D gene is left open where the match is weak. Size is stated for part of the rows, as once, few or many counts, or as a class when the clone is expanded.

TRBV27,.,TRBJ2-3,.,TGTGCCAGCAGTTCCTCCCAGGGGTTCACAGATACGCAGTATTTT,CASSSSQGFTDTQYF
TRBV18,.,TRBJ2-1,.,TGTGCCAGCTCACCCCGTCGGGGTGGCGATGAGCAGTTCTTC,CASSPRRGGDEQFF
TRBV4-3,.,TRBJ2-2,.,TGCGCCAGCAGCCAGACGGGAGTAGGCACCGGGGAGCTGTTTTTT,CASSQTGVGTGELFF
TRBV4-1,once,TRBJ2-2,TRBD2,TGCGCCAGCAGCCAAGGGCTAGCGGGAGGTACCGGGGAGCTGTTTTTT,CASSQGLAGGTGELFF
TRBV4-3,.,TRBJ2-1,.,TGCGCCAGCAGCCAAGGGGGTAAAGGGCAGGGCTACTTCAGCTCCTACAATGAGCAGTTCTTC,CASSQGGKGQGYFSSYNEQFF
TRBV4-2,many,TRBJ2-7,TRBD2,TGTGCCAGCAGCCAAGGACTAGCGGGAGGGTACGAGCAGTACTTC,CASSQGLAGGYEQYF
TRBV11-1,.,TRBJ2-1,.,TGTGCCAGCAGCCCTAGAATTGGCTCCTACAATGAGCAGTTCTTC,CASSPRIGSYNEQFF
TRBV7-9,.,TRBJ2-5,TRBD2,TGTGCCAGCAGAAATAGCGGGCTGCAAGAGACCCAGTACTTC,CASRNSGLQETQYF
TRBV28,.,TRBJ2-5,TRBD2,TGTGCCAGCAGTTTATCTAGCGGGGCCCAAGAGACCCAGTACTTC,CASSLSSGAQETQYF
TRBV24-1,.,TRBJ1-2,.,TGTGCCACCAGTGATCCTATTAGACAACCGAACTATGGCTACACCTTC,CATSDPIRQPNYGYTF
TRBV19,once,TRBJ2-7,.,TGTGCCAGTAGTAAGGACAGTCTCTCCTACGAGCAGTACTTC,CASSKDSLSYEQYF
TRBV4-1,once,TRBJ2-2,.,TGCGCCAGCAGCCAAGCAAGCGGGTGGGAGCTGTTTTTT,CASSQASGWELFF
TRBV11-3,.,TRBJ2-1,TRBD2,TGTGCCAGCAGCAAAGGGACTAGCGACTACAATGAGCAGTTCTTC,CASSKGTSDYNEQFF
TRBV11-3,.,TRBJ2-1,.,TGTGCCAGCAGCTTGAGGCGGGGCGGGCTTTACAATGAGCAGTTCTTC,CASSLRRGGLYNEQFF